This T cell receptor beta chain was captured by sequencing in a study of blood T cell repertoires in COVID-19. Study details: COVID-19 samples, acute and convalescent, were from the United States, Italy and Spain. PBMCs, B-cell-depleted T cells, or T cells were the source of the cDNA or gDNA that made up the material.

The CDR3 is made up of 14 amino acids. Trimming shortened V by 2 bases and J by 5 bases, and 12 bases separated the two germline ends. CDR1 is SEHNR and CDR2 is FQNEAQ in the germline V gene (reference sequence). Grouping used clinical history reported by participants in a survey and questionnaire. Assay used: immunoSEQ multiplex PCR; TCRdb lists only in-frame clones, some missing. The sample shows about 400,000 clones, 88% of them seen only once. V usage is TRBV7-9 and J usage is TRBJ2-5, with D uncertain. The receptor was derived from a woman aged 40 to 50 with acute COVID-19. The sample taken for sequencing was PBMCs or T cells enriched from blood (not recorded which). CDR3 nucleotide sequence: TGTGCCAGCAGCTTAATCGGGTTTGGCGAGACCCAGTACTTC. Translation: CASSLIGFGETQYF.